The 4 T cell receptor beta chains below come from one sample, sequenced in a study of blood T cell repertoires in COVID-19. Measured with immunoSEQ multiplex PCR; TCRdb has only the in-frame clones, and not every one. Of around 170,000 clones listed, around 80% were seen once; the top ten hold around 7%. The material sequenced was peripheral blood. The receptor source for this set is a man between 65 and 85 years old with active or convalescent COVID-19.

J is TRBJ2-7 and V is TRBV4-3; tentatively, D is TRBD1 (6 bases). The germline V gene encodes CDR1 LGHNA and CDR2 YSLEER. Between the trimmed V and J ends, which lost 0 bases and 3 bases, there was a span of 21 bases. The CDR3 has 18 amino acids. The CDR3, as DNA: TGCGCCAGCAGCCAAGATGGATTCCAGGGGCTGGGCAGCTACGAGCAGTACTTC. Translating it yields CASSQDGFQGLGSYEQYF.

The chain couples TRBV18 to TRBJ1-2; D is unclear. Germline CDR1 reads KGHSH; CDR2 reads LQKENI. Deletions cut 3 bases from V and 4 bases from J, with 9 bases between. The CDR3 has 13 residues. CDR3 residues: CASSPRAVYGYTF. The CDR3 DNA reads TGTGCCAGCTCACCGAGGGCTGTCTATGGCTACACCTTC.

DNA for the CDR3: TGTGCCAGCAGAAGTAGCGGGGGGCTTTCCTACAATGAGCAGTTCTTC. Translating gives CASRSSGGLSYNEQFF. The genes are TRBV2 and TRBJ2-1; TRBD2 matches 10 bases. The length of the CDR3 is 16 residues. Germline V gene sequence: CDR1 SNHLY, CDR2 FYNNEI. V shed 6 bases and J 1 base; nucleotides not matched to a gene: 6.

The chain links TRBV6-1 to TRBJ1-2; 7 nucleotides align to TRBD1. The length of the CDR3 is 16 residues. Trimming took 3 bases from V and 0 from J; bases not matched to a gene: 7. The germline CDR1 and CDR2 sequences are MNHNS and SASEGT. The CDR3 sequence is CASSEYEGQTNYGYTF. CDR3 sequence (DNA): TGTGCCAGCAGTGAGTACGAGGGACAGACTAACTATGGCTACACCTTC.